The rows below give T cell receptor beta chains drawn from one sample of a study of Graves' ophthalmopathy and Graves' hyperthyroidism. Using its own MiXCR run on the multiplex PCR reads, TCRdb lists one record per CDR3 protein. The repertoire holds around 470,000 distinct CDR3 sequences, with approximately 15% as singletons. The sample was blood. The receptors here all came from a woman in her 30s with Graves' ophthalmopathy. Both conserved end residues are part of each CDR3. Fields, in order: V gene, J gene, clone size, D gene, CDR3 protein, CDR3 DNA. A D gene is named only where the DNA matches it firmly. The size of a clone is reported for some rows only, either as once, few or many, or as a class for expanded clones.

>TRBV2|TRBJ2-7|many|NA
CASSHGPGQYEQYF
TGTGCCAGCAGCCACGGGCCGGGTCAGTACGAGCAGTACTTC
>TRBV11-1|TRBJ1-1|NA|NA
CASSPEAGNKMNTEAFF
TGTGCCAGCAGCCCAGAGGCGGGAAATAAAATGAACACTGAAGCTTTCTTT
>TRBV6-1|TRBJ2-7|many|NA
CASSRLTISSYEQYF
TGTGCCAGCAGTAGACTAACCATAAGCTCCTACGAGCAGTACTTC
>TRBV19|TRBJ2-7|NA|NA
CASSISDANSYEQYF
TGTGCCAGTAGTATCTCGGACGCCAACTCCTACGAGCAGTACTTC
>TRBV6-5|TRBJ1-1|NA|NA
CASSYSSRGNTEAFF
TGTGCCAGCAGTTATAGTAGCCGGGGAAACACTGAAGCTTTCTTT
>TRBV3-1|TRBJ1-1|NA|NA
CASSHGGTSANTEAFF
TGTGCCAGCAGCCATGGGGGAACGTCGGCGAACACTGAAGCTTTCTTT
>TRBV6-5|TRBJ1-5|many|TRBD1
CASSSGQGESQPQHF
TGTGCCAGCAGTTCCGGACAGGGGGAGAGTCAGCCCCAGCATTTT
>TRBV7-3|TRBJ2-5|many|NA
CASSLTGGSGTQYF
TGTGCCAGCAGCTTAACGGGGGGATCGGGGACCCAGTACTTC
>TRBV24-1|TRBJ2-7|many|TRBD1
CATSESRTGGFGEQYF
TGTGCCACCAGTGAGAGCCGGACAGGGGGCTTTGGCGAGCAGTACTTC
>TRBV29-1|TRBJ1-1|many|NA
CSVGKGRGWATEAFF
TGCAGCGTTGGTAAGGGGAGGGGATGGGCGACTGAAGCTTTCTTT
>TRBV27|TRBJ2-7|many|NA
CASSFGRVGSYEQYF
TGTGCCAGCAGTTTCGGAAGGGTCGGCTCCTACGAGCAGTACTTC
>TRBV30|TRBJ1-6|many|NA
CAWRDLTESSYNSPLHF
TGTGCCTGGAGAGATCTGACAGAGAGCTCCTATAATTCACCCCTCCACTTT
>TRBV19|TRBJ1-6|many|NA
CASSGVQGFGNSPLHF
TGTGCCAGTAGTGGAGTACAGGGTTTTGGGAATTCACCCCTCCACTTT
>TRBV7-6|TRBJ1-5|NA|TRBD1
CASSSGQVNKPQHF
TGTGCCAGCAGCTCCGGACAGGTCAATAAGCCCCAGCATTTT
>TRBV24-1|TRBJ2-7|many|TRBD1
CATSDGGQGGEQYF
TGTGCCACCAGTGACGGGGGACAGGGAGGCGAGCAGTACTTC
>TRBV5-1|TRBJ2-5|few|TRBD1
CASSSAPGQGARRETQYF
TGCGCCAGCAGCTCCGCCCCAGGACAGGGCGCTCGTAGGGAGACCCAGTACTTC
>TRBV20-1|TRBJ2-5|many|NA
CSARVTNKETQYF
TGCAGTGCTAGAGTCACAAATAAAGAGACCCAGTACTTC
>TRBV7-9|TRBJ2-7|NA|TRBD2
CASSLVGSGSYEQYF
TGTGCCAGCAGCTTAGTGGGTAGCGGGAGCTACGAGCAGTACTTC
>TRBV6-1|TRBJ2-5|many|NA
CASTKRVGETQYF
TGTGCCAGCACCAAACGCGTAGGGGAGACCCAGTACTTC
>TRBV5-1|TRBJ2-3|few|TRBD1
CASSKGQGVDTQYF
TGCGCCAGCAGCAAGGGACAGGGTGTCGATACGCAGTATTTT
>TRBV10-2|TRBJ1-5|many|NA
CASSEGTDSNQPQHF
TGCGCCAGCAGTGAGGGGACGGATAGCAATCAGCCCCAGCATTTT
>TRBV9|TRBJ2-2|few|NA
CASGPGAINTGELFF
TGTGCCAGCGGACCGGGAGCCATTAACACCGGGGAGCTGTTTTTT
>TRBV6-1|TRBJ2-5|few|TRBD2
CASRIAGDQETQYF
TGTGCCAGCAGGATTGCGGGAGACCAAGAGACCCAGTACTTC
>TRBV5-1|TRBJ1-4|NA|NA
CASSMDGFREKLFF
TGCGCCAGCAGTATGGATGGGTTTAGGGAAAAACTGTTTTTT
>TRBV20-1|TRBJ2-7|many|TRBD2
CSASPSGGVPGEQYF
TGCAGTGCTAGTCCGAGCGGGGGGGTCCCGGGCGAGCAGTACTTC
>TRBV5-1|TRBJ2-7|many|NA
CASSPPQRAYEQYF
TGCGCCAGCAGCCCCCCGCAGCGGGCCTACGAGCAGTACTTC
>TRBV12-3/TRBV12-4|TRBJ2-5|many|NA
CASSEGGVLVQETQYF
TGTGCCAGCAGTGAAGGCGGCGTCCTTGTCCAAGAGACCCAGTACTTC
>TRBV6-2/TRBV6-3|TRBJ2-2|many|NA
CASRKTLNTGELFF
TGTGCCAGCAGAAAGACGCTGAACACCGGGGAGCTGTTTTTT
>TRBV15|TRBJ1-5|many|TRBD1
CATSKGRTGFNQPQHF
TGTGCCACCAGCAAGGGCCGGACAGGGTTCAATCAGCCCCAGCATTTT
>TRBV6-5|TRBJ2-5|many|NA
CASSLQGIVETQYF
TGTGCCAGCAGTTTACAGGGCATTGTAGAGACCCAGTACTTC
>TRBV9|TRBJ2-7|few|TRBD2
CASSVGREGLPTYEQYF
TGTGCCAGCAGCGTAGGGCGGGAGGGCCTTCCCACCTACGAGCAGTACTTC
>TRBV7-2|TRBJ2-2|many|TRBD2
CASNSGGGTGELFF
TGTGCCAGCAACTCGGGGGGGGGCACCGGGGAGCTGTTTTTT
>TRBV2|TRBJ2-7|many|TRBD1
CATSTGTGVAEQYF
TGTGCCACAAGTACCGGGACAGGGGTTGCCGAGCAGTACTTC
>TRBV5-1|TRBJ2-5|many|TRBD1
CASSTGTGQETQYF
TGCGCCAGCAGCACAGGGACAGGACAAGAGACCCAGTACTTC
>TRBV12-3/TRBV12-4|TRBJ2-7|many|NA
CASSLERGGEQYF
TGTGCCAGCAGTTTAGAGAGGGGGGGGGAGCAGTACTTC
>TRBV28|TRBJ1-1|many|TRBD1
CASSLWVRDRGLTEAFF
TGTGCCAGCAGTTTATGGGTGAGGGACAGGGGGCTCACTGAAGCTTTCTTT
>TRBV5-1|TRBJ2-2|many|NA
CASSLPDRELFF
TGCGCCAGCAGCTTGCCCGATCGGGAGCTGTTTTTT
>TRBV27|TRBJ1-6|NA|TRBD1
CASSLEWTGVSPLHF
TGTGCCAGCAGTTTAGAGTGGACAGGGGTTTCACCCCTCCACTTT
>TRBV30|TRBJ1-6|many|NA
CAWRDPGRPSSPLHF
TGTGCCTGGAGGGACCCGGGACGTCCTAGTTCACCCCTCCACTTT
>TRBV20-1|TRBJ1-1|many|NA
CSARVRGNTEAFF
TGCAGTGCTAGAGTACGGGGAAACACTGAAGCTTTCTTT
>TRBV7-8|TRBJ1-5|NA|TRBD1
CASSAPGGAPQPQHF
TGTGCCAGCAGCGCCCCAGGGGGAGCGCCTCAGCCCCAGCATTTT
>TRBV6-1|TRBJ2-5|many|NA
CASSEASMGVTQYF
TGTGCCAGCAGTGAAGCGTCGATGGGAGTAACCCAGTACTTC
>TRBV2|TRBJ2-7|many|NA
CASSEALAFLEQYF
TGTGCCAGCAGTGAAGCACTAGCTTTCCTTGAGCAGTACTTC
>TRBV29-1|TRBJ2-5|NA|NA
CSVVKDSPAQETQYF
TGCAGCGTTGTGAAAGATAGCCCAGCCCAAGAGACCCAGTACTTC
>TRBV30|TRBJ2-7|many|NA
CAWSVVRGEQYF
TGTGCCTGGAGTGTAGTTAGGGGCGAGCAGTACTTC
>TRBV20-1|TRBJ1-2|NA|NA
CSARVEFNYGYTF
TGCAGTGCTAGAGTCGAGTTTAACTATGGCTACACCTTC
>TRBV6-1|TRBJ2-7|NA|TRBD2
CASRRTSGGEQYF
TGTGCCAGCAGGAGAACTAGCGGGGGAGAGCAGTACTTC
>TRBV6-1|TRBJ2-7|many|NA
CASRPYYWDDYEQYF
TGTGCCAGCAGACCTTACTATTGGGATGATTACGAGCAGTACTTC
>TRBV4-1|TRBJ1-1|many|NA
CASSQDRAEAFF
TGCGCCAGCAGCCAAGATAGGGCTGAAGCTTTCTTT
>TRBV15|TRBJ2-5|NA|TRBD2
CATSTGRGVTQYF
TGTGCCACCAGCACCGGGAGGGGCGTGACCCAGTACTTC
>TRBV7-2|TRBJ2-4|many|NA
CASSLVGGTKNIQYF
TGTGCCAGCAGCTTAGTCGGAGGAACCAAAAACATTCAGTACTTC
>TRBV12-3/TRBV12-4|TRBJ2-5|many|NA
CASTQVGGETQYF
TGTGCCAGCACCCAGGTCGGCGGGGAGACCCAGTACTTC
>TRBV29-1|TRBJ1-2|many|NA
CSGYRDRVMGYTF
TGCAGCGGATATAGGGACCGAGTTATGGGCTACACCTTC
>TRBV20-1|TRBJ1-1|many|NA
CSANRDSDTEAFF
TGCAGTGCTAACAGGGATTCGGACACTGAAGCTTTCTTT
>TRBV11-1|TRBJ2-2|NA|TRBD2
CASITGTSGNTGELFF
TGTGCCAGCATCACCGGGACTAGCGGTAACACCGGGGAGCTGTTTTTT
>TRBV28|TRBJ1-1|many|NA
CASRTSGPMNTEAFF
TGTGCCAGTAGAACCTCGGGGCCGATGAACACTGAAGCTTTCTTT
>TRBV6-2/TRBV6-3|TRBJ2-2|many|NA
CASSYPPPPNPNTGELFF
TGTGCCAGCAGTTACCCTCCCCCCCCCAATCCGAACACCGGGGAGCTGTTTTTT
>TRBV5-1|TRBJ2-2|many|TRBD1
CASSPKGAPAGELFF
TGCGCCAGCAGCCCGAAGGGGGCCCCCGCCGGGGAGCTGTTTTTT